These 12 T cell receptor beta chains were sequenced from one sample in a study of blood T cell repertoires in COVID-19. Only in-frame clones appear in the TCRdb table, and some are missing; sequencing was by immunoSEQ multiplex PCR. The profile covers roughly 230,000 clones, with approximately 81% appearing a single time and 10% taken by the ten largest. Sample: peripheral blood. The receptors come from a woman of 80 years or more with COVID-19, enrolled during active disease.

This clone appeared a few times. The chain links TRBV7-2 to TRBJ1-2, with 9 bases fitting TRBD1. This CDR3 contains 14 residues. Germline lookup yields CDR1 SGHTA and CDR2 FQGNSA. Trimming at V came to 5 bases and at J to 6 bases, leaving 7 bases not matched to a gene. CDR3 nucleotides: TGTGCCAGCAGCCTGTTACAGGGGGCGAATGGCTACACCTTC. It yields the protein CASSLLQGANGYTF.

The chain uses TRBV5-1 and TRBJ1-5, with D tentatively TRBD1 (6 bases). This CDR3 spans 14 amino acids. V lost 4 bases and J lost 6, with 14 bases in between. The V gene's germline CDR1 is SGHRS and CDR2 YFSETQ. The CDR3 loop is CASSAQGGGQPQHF. In DNA, the CDR3 is TGCGCCAGCAGCGCACAGGGTGGGGGTCAGCCCCAGCATTTT. Combining the CDR3 with reference TRBV5-1 and TRBJ1-5 gives the whole variable domain KAGVTQTPRYLIKTRGQQVTLSCSPISGHRSVSWYQQTPGQGLQFLFEYFSETQRNKGNFPGRFSGRQFSNSRSEMNVSTLELGDSALYLCASSAQGGGQPQHFGDGTRLSIL.

The rearrangement uses TRBV6-6 and TRBJ1-4, with TRBD1 identical over 11 bases. CDR3 length equals 14 residues. The V gene's germline CDR1 is MNHNY and CDR2 SVGAGI (reference sequence). After removal of 6 bases from V and 10 bases from J, the junction contained 7 bases not matched to a gene. CDR3 DNA: TGTGCCAGCAGCACGGACAGGGGGCAAGGAAAACTGTTTTTT. Translated, it gives CASSTDRGQGKLFF.

The chain uses TRBV30 and TRBJ2-7; TRBD1 matches at 9 bases. The CDR3 sequence is 14 residues long. V lost 0 bases, J lost 3 bases, and 3 bases stayed unmatched. The germline V gene encodes CDR1 GTSNPN and CDR2 SVGIG (reference sequence). The CDR3 DNA follows: TGTGCCTGGAGTGTGGGGACAGGGCGCTACGAGCAGTACTTC. This sequence encodes CAWSVGTGRYEQYF.

The chain is built from TRBV15 and TRBJ2-2; possible D gene TRBD1, 5 bases. The CDR3 totals 15 residues. Germline V gives CDR1 LNHNV, CDR2 YYDKDF (reference sequence). The V and J ends lost 0 bases and 6 bases respectively, with 11 bases between them. The CDR3 nucleotides are TGTGCCACCAGCAGAGAGGCAGGGTGGCCCGGGGAGCTGTTTTTT. Amino acid sequence: CATSREAGWPGELFF. The full variable domain, rest sourced from reference TRBV15 and TRBJ2-2, is DAMVIQNPRYQVTQFGKPVTLSCSQTLNHNVMYWYQQKSSQAPKLLFHYYDKDFNNEADTPDNFQSRRPNTSFCFLDIRSPGLGDTAMYLCATSREAGWPGELFFGEGSRLTVL.

The rearrangement joins TRBV30 to TRBJ1-3; the D gene is possibly TRBD1 (6 bases). Trimming shortened V by 0 bases and J by 6 bases, and 9 bases separated the two germline ends. Germline CDR1 GTSNPN, CDR2 SVGIG (reference sequence). The CDR3 loop spans 13 amino acids. CDR3 nucleotide sequence: TGTGCCTGGAGTGTAGGGGGGGAAAACACCATATATTTT. It encodes CAWSVGGENTIYF.

V and J are TRBV5-4 and TRBJ2-2; 7 bases line up with TRBD2. The J segment lost 4 bases and the V segment lost 9 bases, leaving 15 bases of the junction unmatched. The germline V gene has CDR1 SGHNT and CDR2 YYREEE (reference sequence). The CDR3 runs 16 residues. CDR3 sequence reads: CATGRGPLGGTGELFF. The CDR3 DNA reads as TGTGCCACAGGGAGGGGCCCCCTGGGTGGCACCGGGGAGCTGTTTTTT.

The chain employs TRBV6-1 and TRBJ1-2; D remains ambiguous. With 4 bases removed from V and 6 bases from J, the gap between germline ends came to 15 bases. The CDR3 covers 14 residues. Per the germline V gene, CDR1 is MNHNS and CDR2 is SASEGT. CDR3 DNA: TGTGCCAGCAGTGCCAACAGTAGATCGAATGGCTACACCTTC. Translating it yields CASSANSRSNGYTF.

V usage is TRBV30 and J usage is TRBJ2-3; 7 nucleotides agree with TRBD1. CDR3 size: 13 residues. Germline V gives CDR1 GTSNPN, CDR2 SVGIG (reference sequence). V shed 7 bases, J shed 4 bases, and the junction held 8 bases outside the gene matches. CDR3: CAFDRVSPDTQYF. CDR3 nucleotide sequence: TGTGCCTTCGACAGGGTATCGCCAGATACGCAGTATTTT.

This clone was observed once. The chain couples TRBV5-4 to TRBJ2-7; the match to TRBD1 covers 8 bases. Germline CDR1 reads SGHNT; CDR2 reads YYREEE (reference sequence). The CDR3 sequence is 14 residues long. The V and J ends lost 3 bases and 6 bases, in that order; junction bases with no gene match: 8. This chain's CDR3 is CASSSRTDRAEQYF. CDR3 bases: TGTGCCAGCAGCTCTCGTACGGACAGGGCCGAGCAGTACTTC.

This chain joins TRBV3-1 (or the pseudogene TRBV3-2) and TRBJ1-2, with 7 bases lining up with TRBD1. This CDR3 region has 14 residues. Losses at the gene ends were 3 bases for V and 4 bases for J; bases not matched to a gene: 5. The germline V gene encodes CDR1 LGHDT and CDR2 YNNKEL (reference sequence). This chain's CDR3 is CASSHRDRGYGYTF. CDR3 nucleotide sequence: TGTGCCAGCAGCCACCGGGACAGAGGCTATGGCTACACCTTC.

The J gene is TRBJ2-1, the V gene TRBV11-2; D unclear. This CDR3 has 14 amino acids. Germline V gene lookup returns CDR1 SGHAT and CDR2 FQNNGV. V lost 1 base, J lost 5 bases, and 9 bases lay in between. CDR3 nucleotide sequence: TGTGCCAGCAGCTTAGGCTTGGCCAACAATGAGCAGTTCTTC. As protein: CASSLGLANNEQFF.